Included here is one T cell receptor beta chain sequence, with context. The antigen is undetermined. Germline CDR1 reads WNHNN; CDR2 reads SYGVQD (reference sequence). Trimming removed 5 bases at V and 2 bases at J, with 9 bases between. This CDR3 contains 14 residues. This sample is drawn from a study of T cell responses to AZD1222 COVID-19 vaccine. Study results and caveats: Researchers report vaccine-associated CD4 TCRs spanning spike, with dominance at 160-218 and 743-854. Just a handful of people given AZD1222 tested seropositive at baseline. Possibly, clonal diversity was underestimated; donors were largely white British and included more females.

Clones were sequenced by immunoSEQ multiplex PCR, and TCRdb holds only the in-frame ones, with some missing. The sample shows roughly 150,000 clones, over 90% of them seen only once. This material consisted of peripheral blood, taken on day 0 of AZD1222 vaccination. The source is an adult in good health. The chain employs TRBV10-1 and TRBJ2-2, with D possibly being TRBD1 (5 bases). The CDR3, as DNA: TGCGCCAGCAGTTTTCAGGGTAACACCGGGGAGCTGTTTTTT. Encoded protein: CASSFQGNTGELFF.